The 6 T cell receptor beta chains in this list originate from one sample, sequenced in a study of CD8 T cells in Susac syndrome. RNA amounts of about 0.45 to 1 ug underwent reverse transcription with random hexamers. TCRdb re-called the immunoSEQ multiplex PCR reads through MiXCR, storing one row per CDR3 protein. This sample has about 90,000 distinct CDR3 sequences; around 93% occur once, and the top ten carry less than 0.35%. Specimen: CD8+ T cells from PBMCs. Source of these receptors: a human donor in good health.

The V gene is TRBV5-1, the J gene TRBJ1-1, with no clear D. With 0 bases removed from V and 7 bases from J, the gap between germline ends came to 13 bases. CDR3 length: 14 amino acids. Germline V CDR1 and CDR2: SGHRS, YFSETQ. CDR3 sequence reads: CASSLDVGMVEAFF. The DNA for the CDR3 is TGCGCCAGCAGCTTGGATGTGGGGATGGTTGAAGCTTTCTTT.

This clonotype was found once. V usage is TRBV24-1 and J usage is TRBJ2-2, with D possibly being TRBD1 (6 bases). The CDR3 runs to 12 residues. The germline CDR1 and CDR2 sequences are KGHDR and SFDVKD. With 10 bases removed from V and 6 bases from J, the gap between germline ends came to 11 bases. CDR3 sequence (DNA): TGTGCCACATGGGGGCCACCCGGGGAGCTGTTTTTT. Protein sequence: CATWGPPGELFF.

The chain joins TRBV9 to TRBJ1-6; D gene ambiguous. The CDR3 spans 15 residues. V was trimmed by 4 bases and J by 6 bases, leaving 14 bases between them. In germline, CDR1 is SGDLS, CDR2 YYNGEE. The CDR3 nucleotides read TGTGCCAGCAGCCCTAGTGGGGATTCTAATTCACCCCTCCACTTT. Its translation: CASSPSGDSNSPLHF. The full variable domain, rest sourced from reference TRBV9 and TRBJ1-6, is DSGVTQTPKHLITATGQRVTLRCSPRSGDLSVYWYQQSLDQGLQFLIQYYNGEERAKGNILERFSAQQFPDLHSELNLSSLELGDSALYFCASSPSGDSNSPLHFGNGTRLTVT.

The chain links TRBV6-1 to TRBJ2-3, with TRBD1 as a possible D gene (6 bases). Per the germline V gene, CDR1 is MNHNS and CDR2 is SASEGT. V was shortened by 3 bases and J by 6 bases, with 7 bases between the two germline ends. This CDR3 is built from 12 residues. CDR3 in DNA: TGTGCCAGCAGTGACACAGGGGATACGCAGTATTTT. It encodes CASSDTGDTQYF.

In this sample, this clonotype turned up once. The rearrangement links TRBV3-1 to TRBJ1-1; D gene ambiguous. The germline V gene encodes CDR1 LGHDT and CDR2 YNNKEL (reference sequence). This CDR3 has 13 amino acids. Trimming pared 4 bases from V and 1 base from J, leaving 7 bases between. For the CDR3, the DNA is TGTGCCAGCAGCCGCGTCAGGAACACTGAAGCTTTCTTT. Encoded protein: CASSRVRNTEAFF.

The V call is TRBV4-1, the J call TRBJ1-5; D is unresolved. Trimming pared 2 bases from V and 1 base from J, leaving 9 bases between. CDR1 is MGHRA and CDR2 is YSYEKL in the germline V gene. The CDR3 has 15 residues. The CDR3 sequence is CASSQLRSSNQPQHF. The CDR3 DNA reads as TGCGCCAGCAGCCAACTAAGGTCGAGCAATCAGCCCCAGCATTTT.